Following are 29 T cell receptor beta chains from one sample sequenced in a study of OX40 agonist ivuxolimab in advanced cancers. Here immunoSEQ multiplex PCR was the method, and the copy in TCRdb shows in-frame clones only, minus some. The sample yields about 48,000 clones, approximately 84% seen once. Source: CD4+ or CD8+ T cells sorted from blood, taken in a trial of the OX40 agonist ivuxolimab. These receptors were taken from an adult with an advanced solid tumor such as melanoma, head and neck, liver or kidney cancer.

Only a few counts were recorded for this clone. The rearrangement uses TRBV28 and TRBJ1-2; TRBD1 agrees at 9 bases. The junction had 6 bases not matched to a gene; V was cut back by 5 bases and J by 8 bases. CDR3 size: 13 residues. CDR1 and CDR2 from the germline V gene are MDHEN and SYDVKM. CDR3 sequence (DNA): TGTGCCAGCAGTATAGGGACAGGGTCCGGCTACACCTTC. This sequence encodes CASSIGTGSGYTF.

The CDR3 coding sequence is TGTGCCAGCAGAACACAGTCAGATACGCAGTATTTT. As protein: CASRTQSDTQYF. This chain joins TRBV27 and TRBJ2-3; unclear D gene. Germline CDR1 and CDR2: MNHEY and SMNVEV (reference sequence). Trimming cost V 6 bases and J 4 bases, with 8 bases left between them. This CDR3 spans 12 amino acids.

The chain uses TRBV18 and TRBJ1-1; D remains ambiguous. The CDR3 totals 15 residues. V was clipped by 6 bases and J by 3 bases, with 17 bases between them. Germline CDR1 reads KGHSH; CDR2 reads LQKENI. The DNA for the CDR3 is TGTGCCAGCTCGCCGGGCCCCGACACATACACTGAAGCTTTCTTT. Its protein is CASSPGPDTYTEAFF.

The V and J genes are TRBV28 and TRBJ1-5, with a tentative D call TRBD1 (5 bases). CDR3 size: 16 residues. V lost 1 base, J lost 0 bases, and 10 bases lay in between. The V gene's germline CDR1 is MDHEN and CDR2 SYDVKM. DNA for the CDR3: TGTGCCAGCAGTTTATTTGGGACCCATAGCAATCAGCCCCAGCATTTT. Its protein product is CASSLFGTHSNQPQHF.

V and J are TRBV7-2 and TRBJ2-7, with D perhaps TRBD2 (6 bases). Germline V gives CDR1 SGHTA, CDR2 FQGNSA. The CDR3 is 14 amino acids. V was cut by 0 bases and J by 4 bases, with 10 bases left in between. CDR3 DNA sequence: TGTGCCAGCAGCTTAGCTTTGCGGGAATACGAGCAGTACTTC. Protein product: CASSLALREYEQYF.

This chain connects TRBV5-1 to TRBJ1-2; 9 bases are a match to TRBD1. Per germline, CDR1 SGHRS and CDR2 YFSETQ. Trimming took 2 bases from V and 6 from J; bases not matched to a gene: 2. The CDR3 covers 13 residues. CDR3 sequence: CASSLQGADGYTF. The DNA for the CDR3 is TGCGCCAGCAGCTTACAGGGGGCTGATGGCTACACCTTC.

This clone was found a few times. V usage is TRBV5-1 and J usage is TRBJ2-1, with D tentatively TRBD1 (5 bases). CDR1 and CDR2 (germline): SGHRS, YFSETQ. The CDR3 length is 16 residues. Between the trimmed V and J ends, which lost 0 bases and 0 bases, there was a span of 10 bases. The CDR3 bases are TGCGCCAGCAGCTTGGGGGGCTCGAGCTCCTACAATGAGCAGTTCTTC. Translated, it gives CASSLGGSSSYNEQFF. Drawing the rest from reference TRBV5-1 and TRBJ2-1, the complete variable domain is KAGVTQTPRYLIKTRGQQVTLSCSPISGHRSVSWYQQTPGQGLQFLFEYFSETQRNKGNFPGRFSGRQFSNSRSEMNVSTLELGDSALYLCASSLGGSSSYNEQFFGPGTRLTVL.

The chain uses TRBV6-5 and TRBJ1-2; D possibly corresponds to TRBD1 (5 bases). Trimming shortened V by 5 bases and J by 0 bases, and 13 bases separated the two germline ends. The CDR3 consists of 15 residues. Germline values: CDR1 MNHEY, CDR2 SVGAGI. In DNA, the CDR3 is TGTGCCAGCAGTAACCCGACAGATGCTAACTATGGCTACACCTTC. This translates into CASSNPTDANYGYTF.

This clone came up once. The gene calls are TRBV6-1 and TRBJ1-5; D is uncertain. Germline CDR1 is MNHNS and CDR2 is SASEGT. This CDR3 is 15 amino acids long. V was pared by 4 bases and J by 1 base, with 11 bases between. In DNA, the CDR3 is TGTGCCAGCAGTGCTTTTTCCCAAAGCAATCAGCCCCAGCATTTT. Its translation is CASSAFSQSNQPQHF.

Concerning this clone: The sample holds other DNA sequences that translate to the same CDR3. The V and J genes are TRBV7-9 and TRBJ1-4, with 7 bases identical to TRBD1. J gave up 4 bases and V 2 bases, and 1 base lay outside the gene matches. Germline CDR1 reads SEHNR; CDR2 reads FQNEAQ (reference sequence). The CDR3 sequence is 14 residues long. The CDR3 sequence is CASSLRQGNEKLFF. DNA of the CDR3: TGTGCCAGCAGCTTACGACAGGGTAATGAAAAACTGTTTTTT.

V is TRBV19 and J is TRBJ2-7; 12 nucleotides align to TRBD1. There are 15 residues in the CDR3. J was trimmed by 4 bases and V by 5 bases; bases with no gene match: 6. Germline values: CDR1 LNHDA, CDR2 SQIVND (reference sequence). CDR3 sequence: CASSPGQGASYEQYF. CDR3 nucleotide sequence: TGTGCCAGTAGTCCGGGACAGGGGGCCAGTTACGAGCAGTACTTC.

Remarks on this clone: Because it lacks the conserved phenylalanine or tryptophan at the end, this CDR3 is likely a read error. The CDR3 protein is CASSSDPGGYGYTL. CDR3 nucleotide sequence: TGTGCCAGCAGCTCAGATCCTGGGGGCTATGGCTACACCCTC. The rearrangement uses TRBV5-4 and TRBJ1-2; tentatively, D is TRBD1 (5 bases). Germline loops: CDR1 SGHNT, CDR2 YYREEE (reference sequence). The CDR3 length is 14 residues. V was pared by 3 bases and J by 4 bases, with 13 bases between.

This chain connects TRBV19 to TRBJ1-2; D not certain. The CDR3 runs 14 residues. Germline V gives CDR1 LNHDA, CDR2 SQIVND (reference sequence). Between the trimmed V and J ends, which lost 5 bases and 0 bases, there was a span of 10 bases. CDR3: CASSATRSNYGYTF. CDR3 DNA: TGTGCCAGTAGTGCTACCCGGTCTAACTATGGCTACACCTTC.

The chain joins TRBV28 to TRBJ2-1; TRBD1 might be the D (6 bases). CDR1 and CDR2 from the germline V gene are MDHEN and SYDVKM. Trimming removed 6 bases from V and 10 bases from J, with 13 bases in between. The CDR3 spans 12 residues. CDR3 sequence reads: CASRGPQGEQFF. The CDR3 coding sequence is TGTGCCAGCAGGGGACCTCAGGGGGAGCAGTTCTTC.

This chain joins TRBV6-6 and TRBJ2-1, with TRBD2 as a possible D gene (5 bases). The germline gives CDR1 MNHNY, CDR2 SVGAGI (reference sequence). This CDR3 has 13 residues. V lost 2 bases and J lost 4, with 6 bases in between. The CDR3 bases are TGTGCCAGCAGTTACACGGGGTACAATGAGCAGTTCTTC. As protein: CASSYTGYNEQFF.

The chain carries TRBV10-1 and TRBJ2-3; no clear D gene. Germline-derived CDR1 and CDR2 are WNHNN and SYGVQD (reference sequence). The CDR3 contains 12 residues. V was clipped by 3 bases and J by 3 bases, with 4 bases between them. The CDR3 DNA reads TGCGCCAGCAGTGATCCGACAGATACGCAGTATTTT. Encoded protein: CASSDPTDTQYF.

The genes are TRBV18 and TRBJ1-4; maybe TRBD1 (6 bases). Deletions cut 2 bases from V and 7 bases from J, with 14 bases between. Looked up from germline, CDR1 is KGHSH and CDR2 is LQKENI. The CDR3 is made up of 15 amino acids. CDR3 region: CASSPSRGQGEKLFF. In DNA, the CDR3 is TGTGCCAGCTCACCAAGCCGGGGGCAAGGTGAAAAACTGTTTTTT.

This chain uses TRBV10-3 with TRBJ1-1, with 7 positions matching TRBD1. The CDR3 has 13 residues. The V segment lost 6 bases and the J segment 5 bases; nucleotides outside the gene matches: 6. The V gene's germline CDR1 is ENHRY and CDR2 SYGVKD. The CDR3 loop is CAIRGTAGTEAFF. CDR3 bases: TGTGCCATCAGAGGGACAGCGGGGACTGAAGCTTTCTTT.

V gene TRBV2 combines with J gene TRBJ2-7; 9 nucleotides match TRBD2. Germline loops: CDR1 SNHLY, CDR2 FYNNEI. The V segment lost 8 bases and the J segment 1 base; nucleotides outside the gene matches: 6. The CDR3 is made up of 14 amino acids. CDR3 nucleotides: TGTGCCAGCCTACTAGCGGGCGGATCCTACGAGCAGTACTTC. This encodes CASLLAGGSYEQYF.

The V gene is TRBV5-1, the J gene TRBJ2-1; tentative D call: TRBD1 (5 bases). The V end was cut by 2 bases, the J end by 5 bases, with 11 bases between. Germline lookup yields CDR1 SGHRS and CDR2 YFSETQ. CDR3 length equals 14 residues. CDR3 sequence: CASSFRQGNNEQFF. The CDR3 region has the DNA TGCGCCAGCAGCTTCCGGCAGGGAAACAATGAGCAGTTCTTC.

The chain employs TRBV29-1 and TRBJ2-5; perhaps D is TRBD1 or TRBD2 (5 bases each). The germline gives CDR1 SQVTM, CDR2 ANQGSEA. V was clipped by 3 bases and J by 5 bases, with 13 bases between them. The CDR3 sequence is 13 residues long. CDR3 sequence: CSVDAGGEETQYF. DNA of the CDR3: TGCAGCGTTGACGCTGGGGGTGAGGAGACCCAGTACTTC.

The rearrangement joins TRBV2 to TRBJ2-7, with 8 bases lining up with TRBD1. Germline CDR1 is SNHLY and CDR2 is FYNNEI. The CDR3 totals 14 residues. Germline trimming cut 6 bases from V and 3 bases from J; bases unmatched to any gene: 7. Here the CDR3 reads CASSGQGWDYEQYF. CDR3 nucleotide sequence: TGTGCCAGCAGCGGACAGGGATGGGACTACGAGCAGTACTTC. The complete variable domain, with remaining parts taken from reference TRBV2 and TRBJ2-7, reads EPEVTQTPSHQVTQMGQEVILRCVPISNHLYFYWYRQILGQKVEFLVSFYNNEISEKSEIFDDQFSVERPDGSNFTLKIRSTKLEDSAMYFCASSGQGWDYEQYFGPGTRLTVT.

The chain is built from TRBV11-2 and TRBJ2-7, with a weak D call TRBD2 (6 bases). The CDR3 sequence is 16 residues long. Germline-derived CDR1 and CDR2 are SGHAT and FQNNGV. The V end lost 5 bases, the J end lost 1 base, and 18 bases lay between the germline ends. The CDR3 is CASSPRRAGYSYEQYF. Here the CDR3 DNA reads TGTGCCAGCAGCCCCCGGAGGGCAGGGTATTCCTACGAGCAGTACTTC. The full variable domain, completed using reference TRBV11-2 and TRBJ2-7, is EAGVAQSPRYKIIEKRQSVAFWCNPISGHATLYWYQQILGQGPKLLIQFQNNGVVDDSQLPKDRFSAERLKGVDSTLKIQPAKLEDSAVYLCASSPRRAGYSYEQYFGPGTRLTVT.

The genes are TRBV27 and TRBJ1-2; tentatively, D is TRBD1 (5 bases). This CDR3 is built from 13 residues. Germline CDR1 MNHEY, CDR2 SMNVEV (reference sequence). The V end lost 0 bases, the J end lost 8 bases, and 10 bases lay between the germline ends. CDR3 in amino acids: CASSLSGVSGYTF. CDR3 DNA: TGTGCCAGCAGTTTATCGGGGGTGAGCGGCTACACCTTC.

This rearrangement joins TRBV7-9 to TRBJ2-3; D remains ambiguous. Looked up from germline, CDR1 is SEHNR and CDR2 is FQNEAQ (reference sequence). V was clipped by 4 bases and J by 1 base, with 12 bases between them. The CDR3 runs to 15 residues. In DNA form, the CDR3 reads TGTGCCAGCAGCTCTTTTCCGGTGGGCACAGATACGCAGTATTTT. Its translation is CASSSFPVGTDTQYF.

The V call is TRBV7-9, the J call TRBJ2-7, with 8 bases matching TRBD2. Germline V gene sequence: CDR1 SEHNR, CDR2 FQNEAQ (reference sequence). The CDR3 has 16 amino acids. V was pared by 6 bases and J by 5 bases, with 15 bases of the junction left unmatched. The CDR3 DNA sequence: TGTGCCAGCAGGACCCAATCGGGACTAGGAGGAAACGAGCAGTACTTC. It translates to CASRTQSGLGGNEQYF.

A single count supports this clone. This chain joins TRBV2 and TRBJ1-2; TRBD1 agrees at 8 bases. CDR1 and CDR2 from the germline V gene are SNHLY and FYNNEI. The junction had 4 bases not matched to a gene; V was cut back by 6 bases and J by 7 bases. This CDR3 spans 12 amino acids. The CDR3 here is CASRSQGVGYTF. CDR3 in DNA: TGTGCCAGCAGGTCACAGGGGGTTGGCTACACCTTC.

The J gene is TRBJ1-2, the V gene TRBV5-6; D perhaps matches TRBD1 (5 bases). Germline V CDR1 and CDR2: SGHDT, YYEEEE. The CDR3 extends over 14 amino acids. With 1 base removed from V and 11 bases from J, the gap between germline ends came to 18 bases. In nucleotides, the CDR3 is TGTGCCAGCAGCTTGTGGGGGTCAGTTATGGGGTACACCTTC. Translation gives CASSLWGSVMGYTF.

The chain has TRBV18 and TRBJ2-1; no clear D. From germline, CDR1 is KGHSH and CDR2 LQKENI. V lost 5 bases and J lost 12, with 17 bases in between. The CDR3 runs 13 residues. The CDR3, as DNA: TGTGCCAGCTCAGTCGGAGTCGAGGACCTGCAGTTCTTC. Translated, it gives CASSVGVEDLQFF.